This TCR beta chain was recorded in a study of shared clonotypes between healthy human individuals. Generated by immunoSEQ multiplex PCR, the TCRdb table keeps only in-frame clones and is missing some. The data show more than 2 million clones, 90% to 96% seen once. Germline V CDR1 and CDR2: MNHNY, SVGAGI (reference sequence). Between the trimmed V and J ends, which lost 4 bases and 3 bases, there was a span of 12 bases. This CDR3 spans 15 amino acids. Findings of the study overall: The four-donor shared clonotypes exceeded non-shared clonotypes in generation probability, with non-shared ones scoring lower. In a few donors, around 5.5% of naive CD4 clonotypes appeared in common. Enrolling few donors narrowed the genetic and exposure-history diversity that was represented.

Concerning this clone itself: Its antigen is unidentified.

The receptor was isolated from a man between 18 and 29 years old in good health. Input material: naive CD4+ T cells sorted from blood. Subset in this sample: CD45RA+ positively selected. The chain combines TRBV6-6 with TRBJ1-4; D remains ambiguous. Here the CDR3 DNA reads TGTGCCAGCAGTTTTACCCCGGGATCTAATGAAAAACTGTTTTTT. Its translation: CASSFTPGSNEKLFF.